This T cell receptor beta chain is drawn from a study of blood T cell repertoires in COVID-19. Study-level information: Material from acute and convalescent COVID-19 was sourced from the United States, Italy and Spain. Nucleic acid was either cDNA or gDNA, and it came from T cells, B-cell-depleted T cells, or PBMCs.

In the original processing: Reference gene primers were amplified, and this amplification served to estimate nucleated cell counts. Generated by immunoSEQ multiplex PCR, the TCRdb table keeps only in-frame clones and is missing some. The DNA gave D and trimming, while V, J and clone size come from that table. The sample records more than 70,000 clones, approximately 80% being singletons. Germline CDR1 reads SGHRS; CDR2 reads YFSETQ. V gave up 4 bases and J gave up 4 bases; unmatched junction bases: 10. This CDR3 contains 15 residues. This TCR was sampled from an elderly woman with active or convalescent COVID-19. The sequenced material came from peripheral blood. The V and J genes are TRBV5-1 and TRBJ2-5, with 7 bases fitting TRBD2. Here the CDR3 DNA reads TGCGCCAGCAGCCCTACGGGGGAGCGGGGAGAGACCCAGTACTTC. Translation gives CASSPTGERGETQYF.